This T cell receptor beta chain was identified during a study of persistence of HIV-infected CD4 T cells. Germline V lookup: CDR1 LNHDA, CDR2 SQIVND (reference sequence). This CDR3 has 13 residues. With 5 bases removed from V and 8 bases from J, the gap between germline ends came to 15 bases. Sequencing used immunoSEQ version 4 in survey mode. The method was immunoSEQ multiplex PCR; TCRdb's version includes in-frame clones alone and lacks a portion of them. This table holds 36,000 or so clones, about 81% found once. An overlapping HIV-1 Gag peptide pool stimulated these cells at 0.95 to 1 ug/peptide/mL. CD40L-negative CD69-negative CD45RO-high memory CD4+ T cells were sorted as populations depleted of antigen-responding cells. Inclusion required CMV-positive serology and CD4+ counts above 400 cells/uL. A remark on this clone: What it binds is not known.

Notes on the study in general: Antigen-responding cells were enriched for degenerate expanded CDR3beta sequences. Compared with CD3/CD28-stimulated cells, CMV- and Gag-responding cells showed lower TCRbeta richness.

The clonotype originates from an adult with HIV. The donor label of this sample is uncertain. The sample was cultured CD4+ T cells from PBMCs, taken from a patient who received antiretroviral therapy. The rearrangement uses TRBV19 and TRBJ1-2; D remains unclear. The chain's CDR3 is CASSPPPPEGYTF. DNA of the CDR3: TGTGCCAGTAGTCCGCCCCCCCCAGAGGGCTACACCTTC.